In its sample, the clone carrying this T cell receptor (beta chain) was seen a few times. The antigen is unknown. Per the germline V gene, CDR1 is SGHNT and CDR2 is YYREEE (reference sequence). J gave up 8 bases and V 4 bases, and 10 bases lay outside the gene matches. There are 14 residues in the CDR3. The data stem from a study of shared clonotypes between healthy human individuals. Study outcomes and limitations: Relative to memory subsets, naive subsets generally showed larger estimated richness. Naive CD4 clonotype sharing across several donors was approximately 5%.

Replicate PCRs run on sorted subsets employed approximately 0.2 ug DNA, roughly 30,000 T cell genomes. The method was immunoSEQ multiplex PCR; TCRdb's version includes in-frame clones alone and lacks a portion of them. In the table there are some 1 million clones, about 80% of which are singletons. Sequencing was done on a sample of memory CD4+ T cells sorted from blood. The subset is: CD45RA-negative fraction. This receptor was taken from a man between 18 and 29 years old in good health. The chain combines TRBV5-4 with TRBJ1-2, with 8 bases identical to TRBD1. The CDR3 nucleotides are TGTGCCAGCAGCCCCCCCGGGACAGGAGGGGGCTACACCTTC. Its protein is CASSPPGTGGGYTF.